This T cell receptor beta chain was documented in a study of T-cell memory formation after mild COVID-19. This clonotype was counted between two and nine times. Its antigen is still unknown. Study conclusions and caveats: Within pre-infection memory, some responding clones were found, suggesting cross-reactive memory joined. The study found balanced CD4/CD8 in clones contracting day 15 to 85 and a CD4+ lean in later expanders. Clones from the second wave (peaking day 37) had unconfirmed SARS-CoV-2 specificity.

This CDR3 comprises 16 residues. Trimming removed 3 bases at V and 1 base at J, with 14 bases between. The TCR alpha and TCR beta cDNA libraries, bearing sample barcodes and UMIs, were generated by 5'RACE using constant-segment primers. TCRdb re-analysed the 5' RACE reads in MiXCR, keeping a single row per CDR3 protein. There are 200,000 or so distinct CDR3 sequences in the sample; around 16% occur only once, and about 1.9% lies in the top ten. This sequence originates from an adult woman who had mild COVID-19 (a few samples of this study predate the infection). Cell type and time point are not known. The sample was PBMCs or a T cell subset sorted from them (not recorded which). The chain recombines TRBV12-3 or TRBV12-4 with TRBJ2-3, with D perhaps assigned TRBD1 or TRBD2 (5 bases each). The CDR3 DNA reads TGTGCCAGCAGTTTCCTGGGGGACGGGGGCACAGATACGCAGTATTTT. Its protein product is CASSFLGDGGTDTQYF.